This is a list of T cell receptor beta chains from one sample in a study of blood T cell repertoires in COVID-19. Here immunoSEQ multiplex PCR was the method, and the copy in TCRdb shows in-frame clones only, minus some. Of 250,000 to 300,000 clones detected, 89% appear once; the ten largest clones hold 0.85% to 0.95%. Sequenced: peripheral blood. The source is a woman aged 40 to 50 who had recovered from COVID-19. Each CDR3 is given with its conserved first and last residue. Fields, in order: V gene, D gene, J gene, clone size, CDR3 protein, CDR3 DNA. A D gene is named only where the DNA matches it firmly. Size is stated for part of the rows, as once, few or many counts, or as a class when the clone is expanded.

TRBV3-1/TRBV3-2	.	TRBJ2-1	.	CASSLSGSSYNEQFF	TGTGCCAGCAGCCTTAGCGGTAGCTCCTACAATGAGCAGTTCTTC
TRBV7-9	TRBD2	TRBJ2-1	.	CASSSTGTSEQFF	TGTGCCAGCAGCTCAACTGGGACTAGCGAGCAGTTCTTC
TRBV30	.	TRBJ2-5	.	CAWSGKRTVQETQYF	TGTGCCTGGAGTGGGAAACGGACAGTCCAAGAGACCCAGTACTTC
TRBV5-1	TRBD2	TRBJ2-7	.	CASSPRENSYEQYF	TGCGCCAGCAGCCCGCGGGAGAACTCCTACGAGCAGTACTTC
TRBV18	.	TRBJ2-5	.	CASSPGLNQETQYF	TGTGCCAGCTCACCGGGACTCAACCAAGAGACCCAGTACTTC
TRBV11-2	.	TRBJ2-7	.	CASSLDFGTYEQYF	TGTGCCAGCAGCTTAGATTTCGGGACCTACGAGCAGTACTTC
TRBV9	.	TRBJ2-4	few	CASSVGSGMKQYF	TGTGCCAGCAGCGTAGGATCAGGGATGAAGCAGTACTTC
TRBV9	TRBD2	TRBJ2-1	.	CASSVAQAGGLFF	TGTGCCAGCAGCGTAGCTCAAGCGGGAGGGCTGTTCTTC
TRBV7-9	.	TRBJ2-5	.	CASSLPEYQETQYF	TGTGCCAGCAGCTTACCGGAGTACCAAGAGACCCAGTACTTC
TRBV28	.	TRBJ2-2	.	CASSSGAKSWELFF	TGTGCCAGCAGTTCGGGAGCCAAGTCCTGGGAGCTGTTTTTT
TRBV11-3	TRBD1	TRBJ1-1	.	CASSSLTGAEAFF	TGTGCCAGCAGCTCCCTGACAGGGGCTGAAGCTTTCTTT
TRBV12-3/TRBV12-4	.	TRBJ2-7	.	CASSAGTYEQYF	TGTGCCAGCAGTGCCGGGACCTACGAGCAGTACTTC
TRBV7-6	.	TRBJ2-1	.	CASSFLAFSYNEQFF	TGTGCCAGCAGCTTCTTAGCGTTCTCCTACAATGAGCAGTTCTTC
TRBV6-5	TRBD1	TRBJ1-6	.	CASSDGQGLLSPLHF	TGTGCCAGCAGCGACGGACAGGGGTTGTTATCACCCCTCCACTTT
TRBV5-1	TRBD2	TRBJ2-1	.	CASSPLMGGPYNEQFF	TGCGCCAGCAGCCCCCTTATGGGAGGGCCTTACAATGAGCAGTTCTTC
TRBV19	.	TRBJ2-4	.	CASSMGGSKNIQYF	TGTGCCAGTAGTATGGGGGGAAGCAAAAACATTCAGTACTTC
TRBV15	.	TRBJ1-5	.	CATSRFRQTDSNQPQHF	TGTGCCACCAGCAGATTCCGACAGACGGATAGCAATCAGCCCCAGCATTTT
TRBV3-1/TRBV3-2	TRBD2	TRBJ2-2	.	CASRSSGRIGELFF	TGTGCCAGCAGGTCTAGCGGGAGGATCGGGGAGCTGTTTTTT
TRBV28	.	TRBJ2-3	.	CASSFDRTDTQYF	TGTGCCAGCAGTTTTGACAGAACAGATACGCAGTATTTT
TRBV7-9	.	TRBJ2-3	.	CASSLAGTSTDTQYF	TGTGCCAGCAGCTTAGCCGGGACTAGCACAGATACGCAGTATTTT
TRBV5-1	.	TRBJ2-7	once	CASSLAWEGGPGAYEQYF	TGCGCCAGCAGCTTGGCCTGGGAGGGAGGGCCAGGGGCCTACGAGCAGTACTTC
TRBV29-1	TRBD2	TRBJ2-2	.	CSAPGVAGVPGELFF	TGCAGCGCCCCTGGGGTAGCGGGAGTACCCGGGGAGCTGTTTTTT
TRBV28	TRBD1	TRBJ2-7	.	CASTPQGEAYEQYF	TGTGCCAGCACCCCACAGGGGGAGGCCTACGAGCAGTACTTC
TRBV6-5	.	TRBJ1-5	once	CASTEWVGEGQPQHF	TGTGCCAGCACCGAATGGGTAGGGGAAGGTCAGCCCCAGCATTTT
TRBV29-1	TRBD1	TRBJ1-5	.	CSVGQGDQPQHF	TGCAGCGTTGGACAGGGGGATCAGCCCCAGCATTTT
TRBV2	TRBD2	TRBJ2-1	.	CASSERAGGPGEQFF	TGTGCCAGCAGTGAACGAGCGGGAGGGCCAGGGGAGCAGTTCTTC
TRBV19	.	TRBJ1-5	.	CASSIDGLVNQPQHF	TGTGCCAGTAGTATAGATGGACTGGTTAATCAGCCCCAGCATTTT
TRBV4-1	TRBD2	TRBJ2-1	.	CASSRQLAGASYNEQFF	TGCGCCAGCAGCCGTCAACTAGCGGGAGCCTCCTACAATGAGCAGTTCTTC
TRBV9	TRBD1	TRBJ2-6	.	CASSDHDRGESSGANVLTF	TGTGCCAGCAGCGACCACGACAGGGGGGAAAGCTCTGGGGCCAACGTCCTGACTTTC
TRBV10-3	TRBD1	TRBJ1-2	.	CAISGTGKIYGYTF	TGTGCCATCAGTGGGACAGGGAAAATCTATGGCTACACCTTC
TRBV6-4	.	TRBJ1-6	.	CASKPGPNSPLHF	TGTGCCAGCAAACCCGGTCCGAATTCACCCCTCCACTTT
TRBV27	.	TRBJ2-3	.	CASSSVGNTQYF	TGTGCCAGCAGTTCCGTCGGGAATACGCAGTATTTT
TRBV2	.	TRBJ2-3	.	CASSPGNTQYF	TGTGCCAGCAGTCCCGGGAATACGCAGTATTTT
TRBV2	TRBD1	TRBJ1-6	.	CASSGQGVGSPLHF	TGTGCCAGCAGTGGACAGGGTGTCGGTTCACCCCTCCACTTT
TRBV2	.	TRBJ1-2	.	CASSQWEGYTF	TGTGCCAGCAGCCAGTGGGAGGGCTACACCTTC
TRBV15	TRBD2	TRBJ2-1	.	CATSNGGSSYNEQFF	TGTGCCACCAGCAACGGCGGGAGCTCCTACAATGAGCAGTTCTTC
TRBV27	TRBD1	TRBJ1-2	.	CASSAGQIYGYTF	TGTGCCAGCAGCGCGGGACAGATCTATGGCTACACCTTC
TRBV18	TRBD2	TRBJ2-7	.	CASSPPGLAGGHTYEQYF	TGTGCCAGCTCACCACCGGGACTAGCGGGAGGACACACCTACGAGCAGTACTTC
TRBV18	TRBD1	TRBJ1-1	.	CASSPRESGGMNTEAFF	TGTGCCAGCTCACCACGAGAATCAGGGGGAATGAACACTGAAGCTTTCTTT
TRBV5-6	.	TRBJ2-5	.	CASSLASRETQYF	TGTGCCAGCAGCTTGGCGAGTCGAGAGACCCAGTACTTC